Following are 23 T cell receptor beta chains from one sample sequenced in a study of CD8+CD57+ T cells in acquired aplastic anemia. Patients who underwent sequencing had shown CD8+CD57+ cell expansion by flow cytometry. Genomic DNA acted as the template from which TCR beta VDJ combination and CDR3 sequence profiling were carried out. One entry per CDR3 protein, called by TCRdb with MiXCR from the reads. The table includes 150,000 to 200,000 distinct CDR3 sequences, 48% detected once. The source material was sorted CD4+, CD8+, or CD8+CD57+ T cells (not recorded which) from PBMCs. The receptor source for this set is a human donor with aplastic anemia.

In this sample, this clonotype turned up many times. The CDR3: CASSPGQRDSPLHF. CDR3 coding DNA: TGTGCCAGTAGCCCGGGACAGCGCGATTCACCCCTCCACTTT. V and J are TRBV19 and TRBJ1-6; 7 bases fit TRBD1. J gave up 8 bases and V 6 bases, and 7 bases lay outside the gene matches. The CDR3 runs to 14 residues. CDR1 and CDR2 from the germline V gene are LNHDA and SQIVND (reference sequence).

The chain uses TRBV29-1 and TRBJ2-3; D gene unclear. Germline-derived CDR1 and CDR2 are SQVTM and ANQGSEA. With 3 bases removed from V and 1 base from J, the gap between germline ends came to 11 bases. CDR3 size: 14 residues. This CDR3 reads CSVEVRRGTDTQYF. CDR3 DNA: TGCAGCGTTGAGGTACGACGGGGCACAGATACGCAGTATTTT.

The rearrangement uses TRBV7-2 and TRBJ1-2; TRBD1 might be the D (5 bases). Trimming stripped 6 bases from V and 0 bases from J, with 14 bases between. This CDR3 spans 15 amino acids. From germline, CDR1 is SGHTA and CDR2 FQGNSA. CDR3 sequence reads: CASRLRGPPNYGYTF. In nucleotides, the CDR3 is TGTGCCAGCAGACTGAGGGGCCCTCCTAACTATGGCTACACCTTC.

On this clonotype: One base away lies a much larger clone, so this may be a sequencing read error. The genes are TRBV6-2 or TRBV6-3 and TRBJ1-2; D is undetermined. Germline assignment: CDR1 MNHEY and CDR2 SVGEGT. CDR3 length: 13 residues. CDR3 sequence: CTSTKMGSYGYTF. The CDR3, as DNA: TGTACCAGCACCAAAATGGGTTCCTATGGCTACACCTTC.

This chain uses TRBV7-3 with TRBJ2-2; D gene unclear. The germline V gene has CDR1 SGHTA and CDR2 FQGTGA. The length of the CDR3 is 15 residues. Trimming took 5 bases from V and 4 from J, leaving 14 bases between them. The CDR3: CASSRLPWGTGELFF. The DNA for the CDR3 is TGTGCCAGCAGCCGCCTCCCCTGGGGCACCGGGGAGCTGTTTTTT.

This clonotype was seen many times. The J gene is TRBJ1-5, the V gene TRBV12-3 or TRBV12-4; possibly TRBD1 for D (6 bases). Trimming pared 7 bases from V and 7 bases from J, leaving 14 bases between. The CDR3 has 13 amino acids. The CDR3 loop is CASTMGGGQPQHF. CDR3 nucleotides: TGTGCCAGCACCATGGGAGGGGGACAGCCCCAGCATTTT.

Concerning this clonotype: The junction departs from germline at one end; a sequencing error may be responsible. This chain uses TRBV10-1 with TRBJ1-2, with D maybe TRBD1 (6 bases). The CDR3 totals 14 residues. Germline V gives CDR1 WNHNN, CDR2 SYGVQD (reference sequence). CDR3 in amino acids: CANKLRDKSGGYIF. CDR3 in DNA: TGCGCCAACAAACTCCGGGACAAGTCCGGGGGCTACATCTTC.

The count of this clonotype is one. The V call is TRBV14, the J call TRBJ2-1; 10 bases map to TRBD2. Trimming took 0 bases from V and 8 from J; bases not matched to a gene: 10. The CDR3 spans 17 residues. Germline loops: CDR1 SGHDN, CDR2 FVKESK. This CDR3 is CASSQDAMTSGWDEQFF. The CDR3 DNA reads TGTGCCAGCAGCCAAGATGCAATGACTAGCGGGTGGGATGAGCAGTTCTTC.

The rearrangement links TRBV24-1 to TRBJ2-7; D gene uncertain. V gave up 5 bases and J gave up 5 bases, with 12 bases separating them. Germline V gene lookup returns CDR1 KGHDR and CDR2 SFDVKD. This CDR3 spans 13 amino acids. The DNA of the CDR3 is TGTGCCACCAGTGCGGTAGGGTCGCACGAGCAGTACTTC. It translates to CATSAVGSHEQYF.

This sequence joins TRBV5-5 and TRBJ2-7; possibly TRBD1 for D (5 bases). The ends were cut back, 1 base at V and 0 bases at J, with 8 bases in the middle. The CDR3 has 14 residues. CDR1 is SGHKS, CDR2 YYEKEE, per germline (reference sequence). The CDR3 sequence is CASSLWTLSYEQYF. Written as DNA, the CDR3 is TGTGCCAGCAGCTTGTGGACACTCTCCTACGAGCAGTACTTC.

For this clonotype: The CDR3 does not end in the conserved phenylalanine or tryptophan, so this is likely a read error. The chain uses TRBV24-1 and TRBJ2-1, with D unresolved. The germline V and J ends were trimmed by 4 bases and 10 bases, with 13 bases remaining between them. This CDR3 spans 13 amino acids. CDR1 is KGHDR, CDR2 SFDVKD, per germline. CDR3 nucleotides: TGTGCCACCAGTGAAGCACAGAGCATCGAGCAGTTCTCC. Its protein product is CATSEAQSIEQFS.

This clonotype was seen ten or more times. The chain recombines TRBV9 with TRBJ2-7; 7 nucleotides agree with TRBD1. The germline V gene encodes CDR1 SGDLS and CDR2 YYNGEE. This CDR3 comprises 16 residues. The ends lost 0 bases at V and 3 bases at J; junction bases unmatched: 9. In nucleotides, the CDR3 is TGTGCCAGCAGCGTAGGAGGGCAGGGGGATCTCTACGAGCAGTACTTC. This sequence encodes CASSVGGQGDLYEQYF. The full variable domain, rest sourced from reference TRBV9 and TRBJ2-7, is DSGVTQTPKHLITATGQRVTLRCSPRSGDLSVYWYQQSLDQGLQFLIQYYNGEERAKGNILERFSAQQFPDLHSELNLSSLELGDSALYFCASSVGGQGDLYEQYFGPGTRLTVT.

This sequence joins TRBV9 and TRBJ2-5; 7 bases fit TRBD1. Losses at the gene ends were 3 bases for V and 4 bases for J; bases not matched to a gene: 6. The CDR3 is made up of 14 amino acids. Per germline, CDR1 SGDLS and CDR2 YYNGEE. The DNA of the CDR3 is TGTGCCAGCAGCGAGGGAGCAGGGGGAGAGACCCAGTACTTC. As protein: CASSEGAGGETQYF.

A note on this clonotype: The CDR3 does not close with the conserved phenylalanine or tryptophan, likely indicating a read error. This chain connects TRBV28 to TRBJ1-2; no definite D call. V was pared by 9 bases and J by 4 bases, with 15 bases between. The CDR3 spans 13 residues. Germline V gives CDR1 MDHEN, CDR2 SYDVKM. The CDR3 DNA follows: TGTGCCAGTACACCCGGAAGTCGCTATGGCTACACCTCC. This gives the protein CASTPGSRYGYTS.

This clonotype was seen more than once but under ten times. The CDR3 DNA follows: TGTGCCAGCAGCTCGATCCAGGGGGTAGACTCCTACAATGAGCAGTTCTTC. Protein product: CASSSIQGVDSYNEQFF. The rearrangement uses TRBV5-6 and TRBJ2-1; 7 positions match TRBD1. The CDR3 length is 17 residues. CDR1 and CDR2 from the germline V gene are SGHDT and YYEEEE. V lost 3 bases and J lost 0; bases outside the gene matches: 9. The full variable domain, rest sourced from reference TRBV5-6 and TRBJ2-1, is DAGVTQSPTHLIKTRGQQVTLRCSPKSGHDTVSWYQQALGQGPQFIFQYYEEEERQRGNFPDRFSGHQFPNYSSELNVNALLLGDSALYLCASSSIQGVDSYNEQFFGPGTRLTVL.

There are many counts of this clonotype. CDR3 in amino acids: CSASPSGRAYNEQFF. In nucleotides, the CDR3 is TGCAGTGCTAGTCCAAGCGGGAGGGCCTACAATGAGCAGTTCTTC. The chain is built from TRBV20-1 and TRBJ2-1, with 10 bases fitting TRBD2. Germline V gene data show CDR1 as DFQATT and CDR2 as SNEGSKA (reference sequence). CDR3 length equals 15 residues. V shed 3 bases and J 2 bases; nucleotides not matched to a gene: 4.

The chain combines TRBV5-4 with TRBJ2-3; D ambiguous. The CDR3 is 14 residues long. CDR1 is SGHNT, CDR2 YYREEE, per germline (reference sequence). V gave up 6 bases and J gave up 0 bases, with 11 bases separating them. The CDR3 loop is CASTPSTSTDTQYF. In nucleotides, the CDR3 is TGTGCCAGCACCCCCTCCACTAGCACAGATACGCAGTATTTT.

Details on this clonotype: A much more abundant neighbour one base away suggests this may be a read error. This chain links TRBV9 with TRBJ1-1; D perhaps matches TRBD1 (5 bases). Germline CDR1 SGDLS, CDR2 YYNGEE. The CDR3 contains 15 residues. CDR3: CASSAREGWGTEALF. CDR3 nucleotide sequence: TGTGCCAGCAGCGCCCGCGAGGGATGGGGGACTGAAGCTCTCTTT.

The chain couples TRBV7-9 to TRBJ2-5, with D possibly being TRBD2 (5 bases). Germline V gene lookup returns CDR1 SEHNR and CDR2 FQNEAQ (reference sequence). The V end was cut by 11 bases, the J end by 5 bases, with 15 bases between. The CDR3 sequence is 12 residues long. For the CDR3, the DNA is TGTGCCTCCCTCGTAAGCGGCGAGACCCAGTACTTC. This sequence encodes CASLVSGETQYF.

This chain joins TRBV19 and TRBJ2-3; 10 bases agree with TRBD2. V was clipped by 7 bases and J by 4 bases; unmatched bases: 11. Germline assignment: CDR1 LNHDA and CDR2 SQIVND (reference sequence). The CDR3 has 16 amino acids. CDR3 DNA sequence: TGTGCCAGTACCTCTCATAGCGGGGGGATCCCAGATACGCAGTATTTT. It specifies CASTSHSGGIPDTQYF. The full variable domain, in which reference TRBV19 and TRBJ2-3 provide the parts outside the CDR3, is DGGITQSPKYLFRKEGQNVTLSCEQNLNHDAMYWYRQDPGQGLRLIYYSQIVNDFQKGDIAEGYSVSREKKESFPLTVTSAQKNPTAFYLCASTSHSGGIPDTQYFGPGTRLTVL.

This clonotype was seen a few times. A much larger clone differs from this one at a single base, so this may be a read error. The CDR3 ends on some other residue instead of the conserved phenylalanine or tryptophan, so this is likely a read error. The rearrangement uses TRBV6-2 or TRBV6-3 and TRBJ2-1; D gene uncertain. V lost 9 bases and J lost 0, with 15 bases in between. Germline-derived CDR1 and CDR2 are MNHEY and SVGEGT. This CDR3 region has 15 residues. The CDR3 DNA reads as TGTGCCAGTAGAGACGAGTGGAGCTCCTACAATGAGCAGTTCTCC. This encodes CASRDEWSSYNEQFS.

The chain has TRBV2 and TRBJ2-7; 9 bases match TRBD2. The CDR3 spans 12 residues. Germline V gene data show CDR1 as SNHLY and CDR2 as FYNNEI. The V gene end was trimmed by 8 bases and the J gene end by 5 bases; junction bases not matched to a gene: 4. The CDR3 sequence: CASRLAGNEQYF. In nucleotides, the CDR3 is TGTGCCAGCCGGCTAGCGGGGAACGAGCAGTACTTC. The whole variable domain, filled in from reference TRBV2 and TRBJ2-7, reads EPEVTQTPSHQVTQMGQEVILRCVPISNHLYFYWYRQILGQKVEFLVSFYNNEISEKSEIFDDQFSVERPDGSNFTLKIRSTKLEDSAMYFCASRLAGNEQYFGPGTRLTVT.

This chain links TRBV10-3 with TRBJ2-1; 7 positions agree with TRBD2. V shed 3 bases and J 8 bases; nucleotides not matched to a gene: 10. Germline V gene data show CDR1 as ENHRY and CDR2 as SYGVKD. This CDR3 is 15 amino acids long. CDR3 nucleotides: TGTGCCATCAGTGATAGGGAGGGCCCGTCAGATGAGCAGTTCTTC. Translated, it gives CAISDREGPSDEQFF.